This TCR beta chain came from a study of cytomegalovirus exposure and HLA in healthy donors. Study-wide points: What TCR beta sequences reportedly achieved was accurate prediction of HLA-A and HLA-B alleles in most subjects. TCR beta V segments were, for the most part, productive about 87% or about 30% of the time in an earlier analysis. In a later analysis, donors in an Asian-associated ancestry cluster reportedly had fewer N-insertions in productive TCRs than the cohort mean.

PCR involved 60 Vbeta and 13 Jbeta primers. Sequenced by immunoSEQ multiplex PCR; TCRdb stores in-frame clones only, minus some. Of about 110,000 clones in the sample, 70% to 85% were seen once. Concerning this clone: Antigen: not known.

The clonotype was recovered from a boy younger than 18 in good health and CMV-seronegative. The sample was PBMCs.

The CDR3 loop reads CASSLGTAGELFF. The CDR3, as DNA: TGTGCCAGCAGCTTAGGGACAGCAGGGGAACTGTTTTTT. The rearrangement joins TRBV7-9 to TRBJ1-4, with TRBD1 as a possible D gene (6 bases). V was shortened by 1 base and J by 12 bases, with 12 bases between the two germline ends. CDR1 is SEHNR, CDR2 FQNEAQ, per germline (reference sequence). The CDR3 consists of 13 residues. Full variable domain (outside the CDR3, taken from reference TRBV7-9 and TRBJ1-4): DTGVSQNPRHKITKRGQNVTFRCDPISEHNRLYWYRQTLGQGPEFLTYFQNEAQLEKSRLLSDRFSAERPKGSFSTLEIQRTEQGDSAMYLCASSLGTAGELFFGSGTQLSVL.